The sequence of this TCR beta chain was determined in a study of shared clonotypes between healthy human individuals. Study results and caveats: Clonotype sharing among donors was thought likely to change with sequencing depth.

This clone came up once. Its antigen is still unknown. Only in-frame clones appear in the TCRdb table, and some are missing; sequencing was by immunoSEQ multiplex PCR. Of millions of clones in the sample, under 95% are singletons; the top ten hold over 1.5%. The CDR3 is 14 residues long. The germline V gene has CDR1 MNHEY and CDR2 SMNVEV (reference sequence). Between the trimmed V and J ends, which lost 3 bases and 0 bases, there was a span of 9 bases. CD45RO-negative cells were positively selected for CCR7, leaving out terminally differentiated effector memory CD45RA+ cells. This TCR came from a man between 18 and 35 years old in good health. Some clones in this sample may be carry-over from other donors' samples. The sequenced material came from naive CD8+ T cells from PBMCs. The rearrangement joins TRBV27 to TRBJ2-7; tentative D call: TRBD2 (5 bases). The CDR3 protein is CASSFEDSSYEQYF. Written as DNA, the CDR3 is TGTGCCAGCAGTTTTGAGGACTCCTCCTACGAGCAGTACTTC.